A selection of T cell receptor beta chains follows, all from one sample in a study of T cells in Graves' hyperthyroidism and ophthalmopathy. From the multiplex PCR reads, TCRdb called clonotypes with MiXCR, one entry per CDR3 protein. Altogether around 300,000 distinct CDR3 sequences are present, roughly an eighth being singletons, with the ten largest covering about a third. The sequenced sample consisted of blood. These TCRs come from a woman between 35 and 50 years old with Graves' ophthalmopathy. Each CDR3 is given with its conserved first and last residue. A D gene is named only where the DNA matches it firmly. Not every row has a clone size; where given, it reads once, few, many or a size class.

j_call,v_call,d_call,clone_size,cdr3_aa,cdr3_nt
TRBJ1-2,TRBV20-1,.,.,CSGRGSGSDSNYGYTF,TGCAGTGGAAGGGGGTCGGGGTCCGACTCTAACTATGGCTACACCTTC
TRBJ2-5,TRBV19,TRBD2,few,CASTSGTSGFLETQYF,TGTGCCAGTACTTCCGGGACTAGCGGTTTTCTAGAGACCCAGTACTTC
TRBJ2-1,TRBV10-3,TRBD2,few,CAISESNGGVQFF,TGTGCCATCAGTGAGTCGAATGGGGGGGTCCAGTTCTTC
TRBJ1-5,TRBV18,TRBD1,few,CASSPGQGGDQPQHF,TGTGCCAGCTCACCTGGACAGGGGGGGGATCAGCCCCAGCATTTT
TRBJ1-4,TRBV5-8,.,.,CASSFLPGEKLFF,TGTGCCAGCAGCTTTCTTCCCGGAGAAAAACTGTTTTTT
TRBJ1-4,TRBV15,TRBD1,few,CATSRMGQGPTNEKLFF,TGTGCCACCAGCAGAATGGGACAGGGGCCAACTAATGAAAAACTGTTTTTT
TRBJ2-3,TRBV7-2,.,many,CASSPQLIRTDTQYF,TGTGCCAGCAGCCCCCAGTTAATACGAACAGATACGCAGTATTTT
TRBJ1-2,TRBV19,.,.,CASSTLQPQTNQRLYGYTF,TGTGCCAGTAGTACCCTCCAACCACAGACCAACCAACGGCTCTATGGCTACACCTTC
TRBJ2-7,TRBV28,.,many,CASRDRDNSYEQYF,TGTGCCAGCAGAGACCGGGACAACTCCTACGAGCAGTACTTC
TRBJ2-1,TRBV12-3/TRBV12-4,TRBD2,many,CASSSSGTSGGIYNEQFF,TGTGCCAGCAGTTCGTCCGGGACTAGCGGAGGAATATACAATGAGCAGTTCTTC
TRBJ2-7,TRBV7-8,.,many,CASSLGQDSTYEQYF,TGTGCCAGCAGCTTAGGCCAGGACAGTACCTACGAGCAGTACTTC
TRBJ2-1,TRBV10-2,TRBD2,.,CASRSLGLAGGGSEQFF,TGCGCCAGCAGGAGCCTCGGACTAGCGGGGGGCGGGAGTGAGCAGTTCTTC
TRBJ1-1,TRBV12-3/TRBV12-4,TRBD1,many,CASSQRDRPRAFF,TGTGCCAGCAGCCAAAGGGACAGGCCGAGAGCTTTCTTT
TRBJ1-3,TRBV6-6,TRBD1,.,CASSYQGEGTGNTIYF,TGTGCCAGCAGTTACCAGGGGGAAGGGACAGGAAACACCATATATTTT
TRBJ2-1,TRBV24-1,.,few,CATRDSNSYNEQFF,TGTGCCACCAGAGACAGTAACTCCTACAATGAGCAGTTCTTC
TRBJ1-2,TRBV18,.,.,CASSPLSIGDYGYTF,TGTGCCAGCTCACCCTTATCGATCGGGGACTATGGCTACACCTTC
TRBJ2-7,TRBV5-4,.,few,CASSFMGRYEQYF,TGTGCCAGCAGCTTCATGGGGCGCTACGAGCAGTACTTC
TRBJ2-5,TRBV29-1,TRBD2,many,CSVGGQASGRGETQYF,TGCAGCGTTGGGGGGCAAGCTAGCGGGAGAGGAGAGACCCAGTACTTC
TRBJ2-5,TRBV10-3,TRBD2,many,CAIRGTAGGETQYF,TGTGCCATCAGAGGGACGGCCGGGGGGGAGACCCAGTACTTC
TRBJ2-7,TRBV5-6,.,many,CASQRTAGAYEQYF,TGTGCCAGCCAAAGGACAGCAGGGGCCTACGAGCAGTACTTC
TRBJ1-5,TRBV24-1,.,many,CATSRKDRSVNQPQHF,TGTGCCACCAGTCGCAAGGACAGATCGGTCAATCAGCCCCAGCATTTT
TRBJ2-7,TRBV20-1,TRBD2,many,CSARFPSGGYEQYF,TGCAGTGCTAGATTCCCTAGCGGGGGCTACGAGCAGTACTTC
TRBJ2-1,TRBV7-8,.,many,CASSPYAWTRIVYNEQFF,TGTGCCAGCAGCCCGTATGCATGGACAAGGATTGTCTACAATGAGCAGTTCTTC
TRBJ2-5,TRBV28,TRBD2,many,CASSSPTSGYQETQYF,TGTGCCAGCAGTTCGCCGACTAGCGGGTACCAAGAGACCCAGTACTTC
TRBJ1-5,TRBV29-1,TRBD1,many,CSVQGASNQPQHF,TGCAGCGTTCAGGGGGCCAGCAATCAGCCCCAGCATTTT
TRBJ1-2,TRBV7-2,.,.,CASSQTHQGSYGYTF,TGTGCCAGCAGCCAAACCCACCAGGGGTCCTATGGCTACACCTTC
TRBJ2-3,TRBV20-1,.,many,CSARGGGHVTDTQYF,TGCAGTGCTCGTGGGGGGGGACATGTAACAGATACGCAGTATTTT
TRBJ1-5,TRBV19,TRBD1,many,CASSIRTGGKPQHF,TGTGCCAGTAGTATAAGGACAGGGGGTAAGCCCCAGCATTTT
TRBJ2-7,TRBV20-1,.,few,CSARQTSGTPYEQYF,TGCAGTGCTAGACAAACCTCCGGGACCCCCTACGAGCAGTACTTC
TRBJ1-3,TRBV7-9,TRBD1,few,CASPGTGGSGNTIYF,TGTGCCAGCCCGGGAACAGGGGGCTCTGGAAACACCATATATTTT
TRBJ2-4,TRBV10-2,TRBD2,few,CASSDGLAGAGKNIQYF,TGCGCCAGCAGTGACGGACTAGCGGGAGCTGGCAAAAACATTCAGTACTTC
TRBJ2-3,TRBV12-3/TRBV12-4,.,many,CASSLHTGIDTQYF,TGTGCCAGCAGTTTACATACAGGGATAGATACGCAGTATTTT
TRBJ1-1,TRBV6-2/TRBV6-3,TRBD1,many,CATGQGRAFF,TGTGCCACTGGACAGGGTCGGGCTTTCTTT
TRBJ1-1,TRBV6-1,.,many,CASMATLGTEAFF,TGTGCCAGCATGGCCACTCTAGGCACTGAAGCTTTCTTT
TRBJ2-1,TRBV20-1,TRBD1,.,CSAPGQPGQKNEQFF,TGCAGTGCTCCCGGGCAACCGGGACAGAAAAATGAGCAGTTCTTC
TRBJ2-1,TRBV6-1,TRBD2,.,CASSPPGTSGVGQFF,TGTGCCAGCAGCCCCCCGGGGACTAGCGGGGTAGGGCAGTTCTTC
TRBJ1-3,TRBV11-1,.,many,CASSLAGESGNTIYF,TGTGCCAGCAGCCTGGCTGGTGAATCTGGAAACACCATATATTTT
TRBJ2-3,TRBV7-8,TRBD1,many,CASSYHWTGGWADTQYF,TGTGCCAGCAGTTACCATTGGACAGGGGGTTGGGCAGATACGCAGTATTTT
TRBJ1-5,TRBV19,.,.,CASSSGGGFNQPQHF,TGTGCCAGTAGTAGCGGCGGGGGCTTCAATCAGCCCCAGCATTTT
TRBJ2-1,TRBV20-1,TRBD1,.,CSARSRQGITNEQFF,TGCAGTGCTAGAAGCCGACAGGGGATTACCAATGAGCAGTTCTTC
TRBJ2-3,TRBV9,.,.,CASSATLGITDTQYF,TGTGCCAGCAGCGCCACCTTAGGGATCACAGATACGCAGTATTTT
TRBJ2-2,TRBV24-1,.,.,CATNSAGTGELFF,TGTGCCACCAATTCGGCCGGCACCGGGGAGCTGTTTTTT
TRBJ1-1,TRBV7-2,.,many,CASSLGIGGAEAFF,TGTGCCAGCAGCTTAGGGATCGGGGGGGCTGAAGCTTTCTTT
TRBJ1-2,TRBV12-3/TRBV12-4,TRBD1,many,CASSGGQTGFVYGYTF,TGTGCCAGCAGTGGCGGACAGACAGGGTTCGTCTATGGCTACACCTTC
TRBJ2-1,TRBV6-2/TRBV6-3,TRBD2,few,CASRSSGLYNEQFF,TGTGCCAGCAGGTCTAGCGGGCTTTACAATGAGCAGTTCTTC
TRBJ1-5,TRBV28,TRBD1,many,CASSSDQDRGKPQHF,TGTGCCAGCAGTTCAGACCAGGACAGGGGTAAGCCCCAGCATTTT
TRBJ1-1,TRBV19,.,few,CASSIAKTEAFF,TGTGCCAGTAGTATAGCAAAGACTGAAGCTTTCTTT